These 3 T cell receptor beta chains share one sample of origin, sequenced in a study of shared clonotypes between healthy human individuals (dated by TCRdb to 2018 to 2020). The library was made by the immunoSEQ multiplex PCR assay. The table comes from immuneACCESS by way of TCRdb, which keeps in-frame sequences with V and J called. Part of the clones is missing from these tables; in studies checked, under half for an unresolved V gene and the rest for unknown reasons. Present in this sample are over 2 million clones, 92% of which were seen just once. 0.37% of the sample lies in the top ten. The sequencing input was naive CD4+ T cells from PBMCs. The sample's cell subset or site label, decoded: CD45RA+ positively selected. The source of these receptors is a man younger than 30 in good health. Some clones in this sample may be carry-over from other donors' samples.

V usage is TRBV6-5 and J usage is TRBJ1-5; D might be TRBD1 (5 bases). The V gene lost 5 bases and the J gene lost 6 bases, with 17 bases spanning the gap. Germline V gene sequence: CDR1 MNHEY, CDR2 SVGAGI. The CDR3 extends over 15 amino acids. The DNA for the CDR3 is TGTGCCAGCAGTAGGGACCCTTGGGGGGGTCAGCCCCAGCATTTT. It encodes CASSRDPWGGQPQHF.

The J gene is TRBJ2-7, the V gene TRBV11-2; 10 bases map to TRBD2. The CDR3 runs to 14 residues. Trimming cost V 5 bases and J 4 bases; bases outside gene matches: 5. CDR1 is SGHAT and CDR2 is FQNNGV in the germline V gene. The CDR3 spells CASSLSGRLYEQYF. The CDR3 DNA reads TGTGCCAGCAGCCTTAGCGGGAGGTTATACGAGCAGTACTTC. Looking up the rest from reference TRBV11-2 and TRBJ2-7 gives the full variable domain: EAGVAQSPRYKIIEKRQSVAFWCNPISGHATLYWYQQILGQGPKLLIQFQNNGVVDDSQLPKDRFSAERLKGVDSTLKIQPAKLEDSAVYLCASSLSGRLYEQYFGPGTRLTVT.

Details on this clone: Other DNA sequences within the sample encode an identical CDR3. V gene TRBV11-3 combines with J gene TRBJ1-1, with D maybe TRBD1 (6 bases). The CDR3 is 12 residues long. Germline assignment: CDR1 SGHNT and CDR2 YENEEA. V lost 1 base and J 7 bases, leaving 7 bases between the germline ends. Here the CDR3 DNA reads TGTGCCAGCAGCTTAGGCAGGGGTGAAGCTTTCTTT. It codes for CASSLGRGEAFF. The full variable domain, completed using reference TRBV11-3 and TRBJ1-1, is EAGVVQSPRYKIIEKKQPVAFWCNPISGHNTLYWYLQNLGQGPELLIRYENEEAVDDSQLPKDRFSAERLKGVDSTLKIQPAELGDSAVYLCASSLGRGEAFFGQGTRLTVV.